These 26 T cell receptor beta chains came from one sample sequenced in a study of blood T cell repertoires in COVID-19. Libraries were prepared by immunoSEQ multiplex PCR; TCRdb keeps only in-frame clonotypes and omits some of them. This sample carries 110,000 or so clones, around 85% of them seen once, and the ten largest clones take about 13%. The sample comprised peripheral blood. The origin of the receptors is a human donor in a cohort sampled during active COVID-19.

This chain connects TRBV6-5 to TRBJ1-6; 8 bases map to TRBD1. CDR3 length: 14 residues. Unmatched junction bases numbered 8, after V lost 6 bases and J lost 10 bases. Germline CDR1 MNHEY, CDR2 SVGAGI. The CDR3 coding sequence is TGTGCCAGCAGCACCGGACAGGGCTGGTCACCCCTCCACTTT. Translation gives CASSTGQGWSPLHF.

In nucleotides, the CDR3 is TGTGCCAGCAGTTACTCCATAGAGGGAGAAGGTTCACCCCTCCACTTT. This codes for CASSYSIEGEGSPLHF. The J gene is TRBJ1-6, the V gene TRBV6-6, with unresolved D. The CDR3 sequence is 16 residues long. V lost 0 bases, J lost 9 bases, and 15 bases lay in between. The germline V gene has CDR1 MNHNY and CDR2 SVGAGI (reference sequence).

The chain's CDR3 is CASSSRTGGDYGYTF. The CDR3 bases are TGTGCCAGCAGCTCGCGGACAGGGGGAGACTATGGCTACACCTTC. The chain has TRBV5-4 and TRBJ1-2; the match to TRBD1 covers 10 bases. J lost 3 bases, V lost 3 bases, and 5 bases had no gene match. The CDR3 is made up of 15 amino acids. Looked up from germline, CDR1 is SGHNT and CDR2 is YYREEE (reference sequence).

The chain carries TRBV9 and TRBJ1-6; 7 bases match TRBD1. The J segment lost 7 bases and the V segment lost 1 base, leaving 23 bases of the junction unmatched. The length of the CDR3 is 21 residues. CDR1 SGDLS and CDR2 YYNGEE come from the germline V gene. The CDR3 is CASSVSRTLGGGVQGNSPLHF. The DNA for the CDR3 is TGTGCCAGCAGCGTATCCCGTACCCTAGGGGGAGGAGTACAGGGGAATTCACCCCTCCACTTT.

The chain employs TRBV7-8 and TRBJ2-1; D is perhaps TRBD2 (6 bases). This CDR3 has 16 amino acids. Germline V lookup: CDR1 SGHVS, CDR2 FQNEAQ. Trimming left V 5 bases short and J 1 base short, with 15 bases between. The CDR3 coding sequence is TGTGCCAGCAGCCCCCCAGGACGGGGGTCCTACAATGAGCAGTTCTTC. It yields the protein CASSPPGRGSYNEQFF.

V and J are TRBV9 and TRBJ2-3, with a tentative D call TRBD2 (6 bases). V lost 5 bases to trimming and J lost 5 bases, with 15 bases between them. The CDR3 has 14 amino acids. In germline, CDR1 is SGDLS, CDR2 YYNGEE. The CDR3 nucleotides read TGTGCCAGCAGTCCCTATTGGGGACTAGATACGCAGTATTTT. It is translated as CASSPYWGLDTQYF.

Here the CDR3 reads CASSFVGQGDNEQFF. Written as DNA, the CDR3 is TGTGCCAGCAGTTTTGTGGGACAGGGAGACAATGAGCAGTTCTTC. The V gene is TRBV28, the J gene TRBJ2-1, with TRBD1 matching over 9 bases. There are 15 residues in the CDR3. Trimming took 3 bases from V and 5 from J; bases not matched to a gene: 5. Per germline, CDR1 MDHEN and CDR2 SYDVKM. Full variable domain (missing parts from reference TRBV28 and TRBJ2-1): DVKVTQSSRYLVKRTGEKVFLECVQDMDHENMFWYRQDPGLGLRLIYFSYDVKMKEKGDIPEGYSVSREKKERFSLILESASTNQTSMYLCASSFVGQGDNEQFFGPGTRLTVL.

This chain links TRBV15 with TRBJ1-1; D unclear. V was shortened by 1 base and J by 0 bases, with 6 bases between the two germline ends. Germline lookup yields CDR1 LNHNV and CDR2 YYDKDF (reference sequence). CDR3 length: 14 residues. CDR3 residues: CATSRGQMNTEAFF. In DNA, the CDR3 is TGTGCCACCAGCAGAGGTCAGATGAACACTGAAGCTTTCTTT. The entire variable domain, with the rest obtained from reference TRBV15 and TRBJ1-1, is as follows: DAMVIQNPRYQVTQFGKPVTLSCSQTLNHNVMYWYQQKSSQAPKLLFHYYDKDFNNEADTPDNFQSRRPNTSFCFLDIRSPGLGDTAMYLCATSRGQMNTEAFFGQGTRLTVV.

CDR3 in amino acids: CASSRRTGDYGYTF. The CDR3 coding sequence is TGTGCCAGCAGCCGGCGAACAGGGGACTATGGCTACACCTTC. This chain uses TRBV3-1 (or the pseudogene TRBV3-2) with TRBJ1-2, with 7 bases that match TRBD1. CDR1 is LGHDT, CDR2 YNNKEL, per germline (reference sequence). V trimming: 4 bases; J trimming: 3 bases; junction bases outside the gene matches: 5. The CDR3 loop spans 14 amino acids.

This chain links TRBV25-1 with TRBJ1-5; tentatively, D is TRBD1 (6 bases). Germline CDR1 MGHDK, CDR2 SYGVNS. The CDR3 has 14 residues. V lost 3 bases, J lost 7 bases, and 13 bases lay in between. The CDR3 nucleotides read TGTGCCAGCAGTGAGGGGGGGGCTAACCAGCCCCAGCATTTT. Translating it yields CASSEGGANQPQHF.

This clone has just one count. This rearrangement joins TRBV7-2 to TRBJ1-6, with 7 bases matching TRBD1. This CDR3 spans 16 amino acids. Germline CDR1 reads SGHTA; CDR2 reads FQGNSA. The J segment lost 10 bases and the V segment lost 1 base, leaving 10 bases of the junction unmatched. The CDR3 reads CASSLGAGQFSSPLHF. The CDR3 DNA reads TGTGCCAGCAGCTTAGGGGCGGGACAGTTTAGCTCACCCCTCCACTTT.

The chain has TRBV6-5 and TRBJ1-1, with D possibly TRBD1 on 5 matching bases. Germline V lookup: CDR1 MNHEY, CDR2 SVGAGI. The CDR3 sequence is 15 residues long. V was trimmed by 0 bases and J by 4 bases, leaving 12 bases between them. The CDR3 nucleotides read TGTGCCAGCAGTTACTCCGGGCGGGGGGGCACTGAAGCTTTCTTT. The encoded protein is CASSYSGRGGTEAFF.

This clone appeared a single time. The gene calls are TRBV5-6 and TRBJ1-5; D might be TRBD1 (5 bases). The CDR3 contains 13 residues. V lost 0 bases and J 9 bases, leaving 10 bases between the germline ends. Germline V gene sequence: CDR1 SGHDT, CDR2 YYEEEE. CDR3 nucleotide sequence: TGTGCCAGCAGCTTGGCAGGGTCTGGGCCCCAGCATTTT. Translating it yields CASSLAGSGPQHF.

V gene TRBV18 combines with J gene TRBJ1-6; 7 bases fit TRBD1. CDR1 and CDR2 from the germline V gene are KGHSH and LQKENI. Germline trimming cut 2 bases from V and 10 bases from J; bases unmatched to any gene: 5. This CDR3 spans 14 amino acids. This CDR3 is CASSPITGESPLHF. The CDR3 region has the DNA TGTGCCAGCTCACCAATAACAGGGGAATCACCCCTCCACTTT.

V is TRBV15 and J is TRBJ2-5; 7 bases match TRBD2. From germline, CDR1 is LNHNV and CDR2 YYDKDF (reference sequence). Trimming cost V 0 bases and J 3 bases; bases outside gene matches: 4. The CDR3 contains 15 residues. The CDR3 loop is CATSRDLLAEETQYF. The CDR3, as DNA: TGTGCCACCAGCAGAGACCTTCTAGCGGAAGAGACCCAGTACTTC.

The chain employs TRBV12-3 or TRBV12-4 and TRBJ1-2; tentative D call: TRBD1 (6 bases). Between the trimmed V and J ends, which lost 3 bases and 7 bases, there was a span of 12 bases. The length of the CDR3 is 13 residues. CDR3 in amino acids: CASSFGPGVGYTF. The CDR3 coding sequence is TGTGCCAGCAGTTTTGGTCCAGGGGTTGGCTACACCTTC.

V is TRBV9 and J is TRBJ1-1; 7 bases match TRBD1. The trim removed 0 bases at V and 0 bases at J, leaving 8 bases unmatched. The CDR3 loop spans 17 amino acids. Germline-derived CDR1 and CDR2 are SGDLS and YYNGEE. The CDR3 sequence is CASSVVYSTGLNTEAFF. CDR3 nucleotide sequence: TGTGCCAGCAGCGTAGTGTATTCGACAGGGTTGAACACTGAAGCTTTCTTT.

This clone appeared a few times. The rearrangement uses TRBV19 and TRBJ1-1; the D gene is possibly TRBD1 (5 bases). V was pared by 11 bases and J by 1 base, with 14 bases between. This CDR3 is built from 13 residues. Germline values: CDR1 LNHDA, CDR2 SQIVND (reference sequence). CDR3 bases: TGTGCCTCATTCCCGACAGAGAACACTGAAGCTTTCTTT. It yields the protein CASFPTENTEAFF. Complete variable domain (other parts from reference TRBV19 and TRBJ1-1): DGGITQSPKYLFRKEGQNVTLSCEQNLNHDAMYWYRQDPGQGLRLIYYSQIVNDFQKGDIAEGYSVSREKKESFPLTVTSAQKNPTAFYLCASFPTENTEAFFGQGTRLTVV.

The CDR3 DNA reads as TGTGCCAGCAGCCCTGAAGGAGCCTATAGCAATCAGCCCCAGCATTTT. Its translation: CASSPEGAYSNQPQHF. This chain connects TRBV4-2 to TRBJ1-5; unclear D gene. Per the germline V gene, CDR1 is LGHNA and CDR2 is YNFKEQ. V lost 4 bases and J 0 bases, leaving 13 bases between the germline ends. The CDR3 is made up of 16 amino acids.

The chain links TRBV5-1 to TRBJ2-1, with 9 bases lining up with TRBD2. The CDR3 loop spans 15 amino acids. Germline CDR1 SGHRS, CDR2 YFSETQ. Trimming cost V 0 bases and J 9 bases; bases outside gene matches: 7. CDR3 amino acids: CASSLVLAGTGEQFF. The CDR3 DNA sequence: TGCGCCAGCAGCTTGGTCCTAGCGGGGACGGGTGAGCAGTTCTTC.

This clone was seen just once. The genes are TRBV9 and TRBJ2-7; D may be TRBD1 (5 bases). Germline V lookup: CDR1 SGDLS, CDR2 YYNGEE. This CDR3 spans 14 amino acids. Between the trimmed V and J ends, which lost 4 bases and 1 base, there was a span of 12 bases. This CDR3 is CASSRPTESYEQYF. CDR3 nucleotides: TGTGCCAGCAGCCGACCGACAGAATCCTACGAGCAGTACTTC.

The table lists this clone with a count of one. The chain links TRBV5-1 to TRBJ1-1; 8 bases line up with TRBD1. V lost 4 bases to trimming and J lost 5 bases; unmatched junction nucleotides: 13. The CDR3 extends over 16 amino acids. From germline, CDR1 is SGHRS and CDR2 YFSETQ. The CDR3 loop reads CASSQGPGGAGTEAFF. The CDR3 DNA reads TGCGCCAGCAGCCAGGGGCCAGGGGGCGCGGGAACTGAAGCTTTCTTT.

This rearrangement joins TRBV7-9 to TRBJ1-4, with D possibly TRBD1 on 5 matching bases. V lost 3 bases, J lost 7 bases, and 15 bases lay in between. The CDR3 covers 15 residues. Germline CDR1 reads SEHNR; CDR2 reads FQNEAQ (reference sequence). The chain's CDR3 is CASSLGRVGGEKLFF. As DNA, the CDR3 is TGTGCCAGCAGCTTGGGCAGGGTCGGGGGTGAAAAACTGTTTTTT.

This clone was seen a single time. This chain's CDR3 is CATKGDNGEAFF. In DNA, the CDR3 is TGTGCCACCAAGGGGGACAATGGTGAAGCTTTCTTT. The chain is built from TRBV24-1 and TRBJ1-1; a possible D gene is TRBD1 (6 bases). There are 12 residues in the CDR3. The germline CDR1 and CDR2 sequences are KGHDR and SFDVKD. Trimming cost V 8 bases and J 7 bases, with 13 bases left between them.

The V and J genes are TRBV28 and TRBJ1-5; 9 nucleotides align to TRBD1. V dropped 4 bases and J dropped 2; count of bases not matched to a gene: 6. The CDR3 sequence is 16 residues long. CDR1 and CDR2 from the germline V gene are MDHEN and SYDVKM. This chain's CDR3 is CASSYGTGKRNQPQHF. The CDR3 nucleotides are TGTGCCAGCAGTTACGGGACAGGGAAACGCAATCAGCCCCAGCATTTT.

The chain employs TRBV5-8 and TRBJ1-3; TRBD1 aligns across 7 bases. This CDR3 is 15 amino acids long. Germline V gene lookup returns CDR1 SGHTS and CDR2 YDEGEE. V trimming: 7 bases; J trimming: 0 bases; junction bases outside the gene matches: 7. This CDR3 is CASETGRFSGNTIYF. The CDR3 DNA is TGTGCCAGCGAGACAGGGCGCTTCTCTGGAAACACCATATATTTT.